This T cell receptor (beta chain) came from a study of early T cells in non-severe SARS-CoV-2 infection. This clonotype was detected ten times or more. From germline, CDR1 is MNHEY and CDR2 SVGAGI. After removal of 2 bases from V and 0 bases from J, the junction contained 9 bases not matched to a gene. CDR3 length: 17 amino acids. From the 5' RACE reads, TCRdb called clonotypes with MiXCR, one entry per CDR3 protein. The table has some 64,000 distinct CDR3 sequences, less than 14% seen once. The receptor's source is an adult who was a healthcare worker with PCR-confirmed SARS-CoV-2 infection or an uninfected control (not recorded which). The gene calls are TRBV6-5 and TRBJ1-1; 7 positions agree with TRBD1. Specimen: whole blood. The chain's CDR3 is CASSYAPGQELNTEAFF. Here the CDR3 DNA reads TGTGCCAGCAGTTACGCCCCAGGACAGGAGTTGAACACTGAAGCTTTCTTT.